The clone carrying this T cell receptor (beta chain) is a singleton in its sample. As yet, its antigen is unknown. These data come from a study of OX40 agonist ivuxolimab in advanced cancers. Across the study: Every 2 weeks, ivuxolimab was infused into the patients intravenously at between 0.01 and 10 mg/kg. Patients undergoing dose escalation presented with hepatocellular carcinoma, melanoma, renal cell or head and neck cancer.

V was pared by 4 bases and J by 8 bases, with 10 bases of the junction left unmatched. The germline V gene has CDR1 KGHSY and CDR2 FQNENV. The CDR3 runs to 14 residues. Findings and limits, study-wide: Not determined was the antigen specificity of the expanded peripheral T cells. Relative to CD4+, CD8+ T cells held more expanded clones on average.

The protocol was immunoSEQ multiplex PCR, while the TCRdb copy is restricted to in-frame clones and leaves out a portion. The repertoire includes 81,000 or so clones, 91% of them detected once, and more than 7.5% sits in the top ten. This specimen consisted of CD4+ or CD8+ T cells sorted from blood, obtained in a trial of the OX40 agonist ivuxolimab. The sequence came from an adult with an advanced solid tumor such as melanoma, head and neck, liver or kidney cancer. The chain has TRBV16 and TRBJ1-1, with TRBD1 matching over 7 bases. The CDR3 loop reads CASSLFGTAAEAFF. In DNA form, the CDR3 reads TGTGCCAGCAGCCTCTTCGGGACAGCCGCCGAAGCTTTCTTT.